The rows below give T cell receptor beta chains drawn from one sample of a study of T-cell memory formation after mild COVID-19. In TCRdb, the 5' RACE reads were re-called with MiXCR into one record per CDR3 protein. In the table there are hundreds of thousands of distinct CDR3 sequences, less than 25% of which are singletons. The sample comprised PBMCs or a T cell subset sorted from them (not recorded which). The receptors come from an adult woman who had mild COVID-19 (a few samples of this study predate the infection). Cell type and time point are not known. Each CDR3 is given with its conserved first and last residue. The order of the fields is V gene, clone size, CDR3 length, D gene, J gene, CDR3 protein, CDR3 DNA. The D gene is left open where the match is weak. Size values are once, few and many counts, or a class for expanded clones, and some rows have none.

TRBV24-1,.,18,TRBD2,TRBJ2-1,CATSDNVLAGARYNEQFF,TGTGCCACCAGTGACAACGTACTAGCGGGAGCCCGGTACAATGAGCAGTTCTTC
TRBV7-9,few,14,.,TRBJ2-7,CASTYLARGSEQYF,TGTGCCAGCACCTACTTGGCCAGGGGATCCGAGCAGTACTTC
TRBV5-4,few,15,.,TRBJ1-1,CASSLEGGIGPEAFF,TGTGCCAGCAGCTTGGAGGGGGGAATTGGCCCTGAAGCTTTCTTT
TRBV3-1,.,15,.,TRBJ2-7,CASSQESQGIYEQYF,TGTGCCAGCAGCCAAGAAAGTCAGGGTATCTACGAGCAGTACTTC
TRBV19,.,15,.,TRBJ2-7,CASSIDGAEFSEQYF,TGTGCCAGTAGTATAGACGGGGCAGAGTTCTCCGAGCAGTACTTC
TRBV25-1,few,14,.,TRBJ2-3,CASSETGSTDTQYF,TGTGCCAGCAGTGAAACAGGGAGCACAGATACGCAGTATTTT
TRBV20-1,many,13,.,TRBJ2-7,CSASLGGSYEQYF,TGCAGTGCTAGTTTAGGGGGCTCCTACGAGCAGTACTTC
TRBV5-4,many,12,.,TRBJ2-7,CASSLLGYEQYF,TGTGCCAGCAGCTTGCTGGGCTACGAGCAGTACTTC
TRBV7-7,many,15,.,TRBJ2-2,CASSLTGSNTGELFF,TGTGCCAGCAGCTTAACAGGGTCGAACACCGGGGAGCTGTTTTTT
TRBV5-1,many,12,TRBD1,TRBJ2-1,CASSLGGPEQFF,TGTGCCAGCAGCTTAGGGGGCCCTGAGCAGTTCTTC
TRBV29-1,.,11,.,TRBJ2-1,CSVEDFGEQFF,TGCAGCGTTGAGGACTTCGGTGAGCAGTTCTTC
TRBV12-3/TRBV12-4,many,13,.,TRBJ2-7,CASSLKGNYEQYF,TGTGCCAGCAGTTTAAAGGGTAACTACGAGCAGTACTTC
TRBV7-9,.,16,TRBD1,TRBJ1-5,CASSPGEGAFNQPQHF,TGTGCCAGCAGCCCCGGGGAGGGGGCATTCAATCAGCCCCAGCATTTT
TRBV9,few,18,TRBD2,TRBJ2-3,CASSVVGRPGGRTDTQYF,TGTGCCAGCAGCGTAGTAGGCCGCCCCGGGGGGAGAACAGATACGCAGTATTTT
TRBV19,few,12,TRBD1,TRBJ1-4,CASSYRGEKLFF,TGTGCCAGTAGTTACAGGGGAGAAAAACTGTTTTTT
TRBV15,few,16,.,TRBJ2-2,CATSRDVVRGTGELFF,TGTGCCACCAGCAGAGATGTGGTACGAGGGACCGGGGAGCTGTTTTTT
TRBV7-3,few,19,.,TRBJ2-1,CASSLVSVQQGTLGGEQFF,TGTGCCAGCAGCTTAGTATCCGTCCAACAGGGGACGTTGGGGGGTGAGCAGTTCTTC
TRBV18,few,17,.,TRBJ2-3,CASSPSLTQGATDTQYF,TGTGCCAGCTCACCTTCTCTCACGCAAGGTGCGACAGATACGCAGTATTTT
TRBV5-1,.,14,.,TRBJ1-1,CASSLTLDPTEAFF,TGCGCCAGCAGCTTGACGTTGGATCCCACTGAAGCTTTCTTT
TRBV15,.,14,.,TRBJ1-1,CATSRVSPKTEAFF,TGTGCCACCAGCAGAGTTTCGCCGAAAACTGAAGCTTTCTTT
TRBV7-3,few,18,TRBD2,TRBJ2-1,CASSPILFRAGATGEQFF,TGTGCCAGCAGCCCGATCCTTTTTCGAGCGGGAGCGACGGGTGAGCAGTTCTTC
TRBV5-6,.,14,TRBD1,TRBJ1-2,CASSFGTGNYGYTF,TGTGCCAGCAGCTTTGGGACAGGGAACTATGGCTACACCTTC
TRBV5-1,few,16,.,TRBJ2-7,CASSSGRGRLSYEQYF,TGCGCCAGCAGCTCCGGGAGGGGGCGCCTCTCCTACGAGCAGTACTTC
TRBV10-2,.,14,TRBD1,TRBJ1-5,CASSGQGNNQPQHF,TGCGCCAGCAGCGGACAGGGGAACAATCAGCCCCAGCATTTT
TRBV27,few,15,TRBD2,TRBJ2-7,CASSLAGEVPYEQYF,TGTGCCAGCAGTTTGGCGGGAGAGGTTCCCTACGAGCAGTACTTC
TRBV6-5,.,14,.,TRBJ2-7,CASRPGRTTYEQYF,TGTGCCAGCAGGCCGGGTCGAACTACCTACGAGCAGTACTTC
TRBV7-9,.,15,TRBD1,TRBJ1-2,CASSAPGTGGDGYTF,TGTGCCAGCAGCGCTCCCGGGACAGGGGGCGATGGCTACACCTTC